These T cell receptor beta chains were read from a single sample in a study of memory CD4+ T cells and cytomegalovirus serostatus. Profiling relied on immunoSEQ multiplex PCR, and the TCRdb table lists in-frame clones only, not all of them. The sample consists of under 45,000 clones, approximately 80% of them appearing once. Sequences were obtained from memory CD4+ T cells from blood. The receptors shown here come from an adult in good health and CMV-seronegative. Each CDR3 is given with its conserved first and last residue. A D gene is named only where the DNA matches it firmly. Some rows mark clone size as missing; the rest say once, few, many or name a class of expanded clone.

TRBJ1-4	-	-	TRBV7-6	TGTGCCAGCAGCCGAAGTGAGGGGGGGGGACTGTTTTTT	CASSRSEGGGLFF
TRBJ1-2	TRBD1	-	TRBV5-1	TGCGCCAGCAGCGAACCCGGGACAGGTCCCGGTGGCTACACCTTC	CASSEPGTGPGGYTF
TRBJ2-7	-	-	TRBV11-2	TGTGCCAGCAGCTTAACCTCCTCTAGCGCAAGGAGCTCCTACGAGCAGTACTTC	CASSLTSSSARSSYEQYF
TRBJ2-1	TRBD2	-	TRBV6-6	TGTGCCAGCAGTAGGCTAGCGGGGGGGACCTACAATGAGCAGTTCTTC	CASSRLAGGTYNEQFF
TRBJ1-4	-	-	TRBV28	TGTGCCAGCAGTTTCGTGGGGCGGAATGAAAAACTGTTTTTT	CASSFVGRNEKLFF
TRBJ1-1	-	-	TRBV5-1	TGCGCCAGCAGCTTGACGGGGGTGACTGAAGCTTTCTTT	CASSLTGVTEAFF
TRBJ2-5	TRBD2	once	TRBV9	TGTGCCAGCAGCGTGGCGGGGGGCGCGGAGACCCAGTACTTC	CASSVAGGAETQYF
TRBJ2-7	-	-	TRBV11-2	TGTGCCAGCAGCTTAGTGGCCCGGGCCTACGAGCAGTACTTC	CASSLVARAYEQYF
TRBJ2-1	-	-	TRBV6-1	TGTGCCAGCAGTGTAAGGGAATCGGGCTACAATGAGCAGTTCTTC	CASSVRESGYNEQFF
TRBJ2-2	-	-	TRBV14	TGTGCCAGCAGCCAAGATGGTAGGGCCGGGGAGCTGTTTTTT	CASSQDGRAGELFF
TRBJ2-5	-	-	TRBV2	TGTGCCAGCAGTCCTCCAGGGAAAGAGACCCAGTACTTC	CASSPPGKETQYF
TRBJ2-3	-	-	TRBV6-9	TGTGCCAGCATCCTAAGGAGGTTTTTT	CASILRRFF
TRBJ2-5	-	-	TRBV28	TGTGCCAGCAGTTCGCGGCGGCGACAAGAGACCCAGTACTTC	CASSSRRRQETQYF
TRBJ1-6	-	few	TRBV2	TGTGCCAGCACGAGGATGGTAAATAATTCACCCCTCCACTTT	CASTRMVNNSPLHF
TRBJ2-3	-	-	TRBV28	TGTGCCAGCGCCTTAACAGGGAAGAGCACAGATACGCAGTATTTT	CASALTGKSTDTQYF
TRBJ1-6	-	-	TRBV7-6	TGTGCCAGCAGCTTAGTTTGGGCGGACAATTCACCCCTCCACTTT	CASSLVWADNSPLHF
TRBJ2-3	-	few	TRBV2	TGTGCCAGTAACCCCAGGGGCCCAGATACGCAGTATTTT	CASNPRGPDTQYF
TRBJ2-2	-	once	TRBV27	TGTGCCAGCAGTTTAAACAGGATGAACACCGGGGAGCTGTTTTTT	CASSLNRMNTGELFF
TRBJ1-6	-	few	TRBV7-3	TGTGCCAGCAGCCCGGGCGCAGCGAAGTCACCCCTCCACTTT	CASSPGAAKSPLHF
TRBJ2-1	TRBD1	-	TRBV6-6	TGTGCCAGCAGTTACACCGGACAGGGGGCCAACAATGAGCAGTTCTTC	CASSYTGQGANNEQFF
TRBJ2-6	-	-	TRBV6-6	TGTGCCAGCAGTTACTCGGCGGGCTCTGGGGCCAACGTCCTGACTTTC	CASSYSAGSGANVLTF
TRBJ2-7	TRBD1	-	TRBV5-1	TGCGCCAGCAGCTTAGCAGGGGGCGGTCCTTTGCACGAGCAGTACTTC	CASSLAGGGPLHEQYF
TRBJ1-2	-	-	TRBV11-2	TGTGCCAGCAGCCCCGACCGAGAGCATGGCTACACCTTC	CASSPDREHGYTF
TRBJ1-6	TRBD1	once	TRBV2	TGTGCCAGCAAGTATGTCCGGGACAGTAATTCACCCCTCCACTTT	CASKYVRDSNSPLHF
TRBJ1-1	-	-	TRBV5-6	TGTGCCAGCAGCGATATATCGGGGAAAATGCGCGCTTTCTTT	CASSDISGKMRAFF
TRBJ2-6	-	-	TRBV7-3	TGTGCCAGCAGCCATGGGTTGATTGGGGCCAACGTCCTGACTTTC	CASSHGLIGANVLTF
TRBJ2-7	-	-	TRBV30	TGTGCCTGGAGGGGTACCTACGAGCAGTACTTC	CAWRGTYEQYF